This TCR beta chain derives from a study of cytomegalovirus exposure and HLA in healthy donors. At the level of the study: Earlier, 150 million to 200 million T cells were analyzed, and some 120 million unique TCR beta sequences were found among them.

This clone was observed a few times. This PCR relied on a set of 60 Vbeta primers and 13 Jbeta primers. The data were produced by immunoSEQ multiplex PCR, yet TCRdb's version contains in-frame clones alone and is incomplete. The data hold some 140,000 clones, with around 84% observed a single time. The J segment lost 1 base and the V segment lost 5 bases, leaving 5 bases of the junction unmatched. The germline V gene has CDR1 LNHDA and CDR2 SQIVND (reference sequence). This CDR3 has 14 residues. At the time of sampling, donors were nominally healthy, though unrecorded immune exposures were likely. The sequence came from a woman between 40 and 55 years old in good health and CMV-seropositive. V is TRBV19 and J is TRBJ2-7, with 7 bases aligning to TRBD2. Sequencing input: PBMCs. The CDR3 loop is CASSGGSKSYEQYF. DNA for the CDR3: TGTGCCAGTAGTGGCGGGAGCAAGTCCTACGAGCAGTACTTC.